This passage covers 15 T cell receptor beta chains from one sample sequenced in a study of metastatic and nonmetastatic thyroid tumors (dated by TCRdb to 2020 to 2022). No treatment had been received by any patient before thyroid surgery. Libraries came from PCR. The instrument given in TCRdb is Illumina HiSeq 4000. Using fastp trimming at Q25 and MiXCR clonotype assembly, TCRdb reanalyzed the public sequencing data and kept in-frame beta chains. The sample table records tens of thousands of clones; roughly 17% of these occur just once. The leading ten clones occupy around 4% of the sample. The sequenced material came from blood. The receptor set was obtained from a female donor with papillary thyroid cancer or a benign thyroid nodule (not recorded which). Some clones in this sample may be carry-over from other donors' samples.

Ten or more counts support this clone. V and J are TRBV7-2 and TRBJ2-2; D not resolved. V lost 4 bases and J 0 bases, leaving 15 bases between the germline ends. Germline V CDR1 and CDR2: SGHTA, FQGNSA. The CDR3 totals 17 residues. The CDR3: CASSSSASAANTGELFF. In DNA form, the CDR3 reads TGTGCCAGCAGCTCGTCGGCCTCGGCGGCGAACACCGGGGAGCTGTTTTTT.

This clone was seen ten or more times. The rearrangement uses TRBV7-9 and TRBJ2-1; D is possibly TRBD1 or TRBD2 (5 bases each). The length of the CDR3 is 16 residues. Germline assignment: CDR1 SEHNR and CDR2 FQNEAQ (reference sequence). V was clipped by 5 bases and J by 4 bases, with 18 bases between them. In DNA, the CDR3 is TGTGCCAGCAGCCCCCGACCGGGACCGGCATACAATGAGCAGTTCTTC. This codes for CASSPRPGPAYNEQFF.

The chain recombines TRBV9 with TRBJ2-7; TRBD2 might be the D (6 bases). CDR1 and CDR2 from the germline V gene are SGDLS and YYNGEE. V lost 4 bases to trimming and J lost 5 bases, with 13 bases between them. The CDR3 length is 13 residues. CDR3 bases: TGTGCCAGCAGCCCCCCGGGACTGGACGAGCAGTACTTC. Translation: CASSPPGLDEQYF.

The chain combines TRBV3-1 with TRBJ2-1; 9 nucleotides agree with TRBD2. The length of the CDR3 is 16 residues. CDR1 is LGHDT, CDR2 YNNKEL, per germline (reference sequence). V lost 2 bases to trimming and J lost 2 bases; unmatched junction nucleotides: 4. DNA of the CDR3: TGTGCCAGCAGCCAATATCCTAGCGGGACCTACAATGAGCAGTTCTTC. Protein: CASSQYPSGTYNEQFF.

This clone was found many times. The rearrangement uses TRBV5-7 and TRBJ2-1, with 12 positions matching TRBD2. TRBV5-7 is sorted into the ORF group, with uncertain function. The junction had 12 bases not matched to a gene; V was cut back by 5 bases and J by 6 bases. The CDR3 is made up of 17 amino acids. For the CDR3, the DNA is TGTGCCAGCAGGAGGCTAGCGGGAGGGCCGGGGGGCAATGAGCAGTTCTTC. Protein sequence: CASRRLAGGPGGNEQFF.

The chain links TRBV5-1 to TRBJ2-1; TRBD2 aligns across 8 bases. Germline V lookup: CDR1 SGHRS, CDR2 YFSETQ. V lost 5 bases to trimming and J lost 2 bases; unmatched junction nucleotides: 18. This CDR3 is 19 amino acids long. The CDR3 nucleotides are TGCGCCAGCAGATATACCAAGGCTAGCGGGCAATACCCCTACAATGAGCAGTTCTTC. It is translated as CASRYTKASGQYPYNEQFF.

A few counts support this clone. The chain employs TRBV12-3 or TRBV12-4 and TRBJ1-2; D is uncertain. The germline V and J ends were trimmed by 6 bases and 1 base, with 12 bases remaining between them. The CDR3 contains 14 residues. Here the CDR3 DNA reads TGTGCCAGCAGACGGCACAGTGGTAACTATGGCTACACCTTC. Its translation: CASRRHSGNYGYTF.

This clone was detected ten times or more. The rearrangement joins TRBV12-3 or TRBV12-4 to TRBJ2-1, with D perhaps matching TRBD2 (6 bases). The CDR3 has 17 amino acids. The V and J ends lost 3 bases and 4 bases respectively, with 19 bases between them. This CDR3 is CASSFYSPGLVYNEQFF. CDR3 DNA sequence: TGTGCCAGCAGTTTTTACTCACCGGGACTCGTTTACAATGAGCAGTTCTTC.

The chain links TRBV20-1 to TRBJ1-1; D may be TRBD1 (5 bases). With 0 bases removed from V and 3 bases from J, the gap between germline ends came to 17 bases. This CDR3 contains 16 residues. Germline V lookup: CDR1 DFQATT, CDR2 SNEGSKA (reference sequence). DNA for the CDR3: TGCAGTGCTAGAGATGGTTCCCGGGGGGATCACACTGAAGCTTTCTTT. Residues: CSARDGSRGDHTEAFF.

This clone was seen many times. This chain connects TRBV18 to TRBJ1-1, with D uncertain. From germline, CDR1 is KGHSH and CDR2 LQKENI. With 2 bases removed from V and 1 base from J, the gap between germline ends came to 8 bases. The CDR3 has 14 amino acids. The CDR3 DNA sequence: TGTGCCAGCTCACCAATGGCCCAGAACACTGAAGCTTTCTTT. It translates to CASSPMAQNTEAFF.

This clone was detected only a few times. The chain couples TRBV5-1 to TRBJ2-7; TRBD1 is a possible D gene (6 bases). From germline, CDR1 is SGHRS and CDR2 YFSETQ. V shed 0 bases and J shed 3 bases, with 16 bases lying between them. The CDR3 sequence is 16 residues long. The CDR3 DNA sequence: TGCGCCAGCAGCTTGGGCACAGGGTTTGGAGTCTACGAGCAGTACTTC. Translation: CASSLGTGFGVYEQYF.

This clone was found many times. V usage is TRBV9 and J usage is TRBJ1-1; D is unresolved. Germline CDR1 is SGDLS and CDR2 is YYNGEE. Trimming pared 3 bases from V and 1 base from J, leaving 7 bases between. The length of the CDR3 is 13 residues. The CDR3, as DNA: TGTGCCAGCAGCGGAGGCAGGAACACTGAAGCTTTCTTT. Translating gives CASSGGRNTEAFF.

This sequence joins TRBV11-3 and TRBJ2-2, with D unresolved. V was shortened by 5 bases and J by 6 bases, with 10 bases between the two germline ends. This CDR3 comprises 13 residues. Germline V gene sequence: CDR1 SGHNT, CDR2 YENEEA. The CDR3: CASSHSHSGELFF. The CDR3, as DNA: TGTGCCAGCAGCCACAGTCATTCCGGGGAGCTGTTTTTT.

The chain is built from TRBV20-1 and TRBJ1-5, with D unclear. The CDR3 sequence is 16 residues long. CDR1 and CDR2 from the germline V gene are DFQATT and SNEGSKA (reference sequence). V shed 1 base and J shed 2 bases, with 15 bases lying between them. The CDR3 nucleotides read TGCAGTGCTAGAGCTCTACAGCGGGCTCGCAATCAGCCCCAGCATTTT. It codes for CSARALQRARNQPQHF.

This clone was observed a few times. This chain uses TRBV19 with TRBJ1-1; possibly TRBD1 for D (6 bases). Germline V lookup: CDR1 LNHDA, CDR2 SQIVND (reference sequence). The CDR3 covers 15 residues. Trimming pared 4 bases from V and 12 bases from J, leaving 24 bases between. This chain's CDR3 is CASSTPQGLNTVPFF. The CDR3 DNA reads as TGTGCCAGTAGTACTCCACAGGGCTTGAACACTGTACCTTTCTTT.